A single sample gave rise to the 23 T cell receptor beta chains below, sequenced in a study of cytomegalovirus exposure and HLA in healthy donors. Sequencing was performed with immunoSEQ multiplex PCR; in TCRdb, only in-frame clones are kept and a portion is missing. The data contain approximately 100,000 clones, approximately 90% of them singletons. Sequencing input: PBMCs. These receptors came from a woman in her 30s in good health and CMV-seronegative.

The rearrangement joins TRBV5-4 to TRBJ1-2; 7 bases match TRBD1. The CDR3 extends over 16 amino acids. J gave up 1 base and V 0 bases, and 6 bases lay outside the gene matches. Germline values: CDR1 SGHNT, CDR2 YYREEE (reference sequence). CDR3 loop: CASSLGWDSDNYGYTF. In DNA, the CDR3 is TGTGCCAGCAGCTTGGGTTGGGACAGTGATAACTATGGCTACACCTTC.

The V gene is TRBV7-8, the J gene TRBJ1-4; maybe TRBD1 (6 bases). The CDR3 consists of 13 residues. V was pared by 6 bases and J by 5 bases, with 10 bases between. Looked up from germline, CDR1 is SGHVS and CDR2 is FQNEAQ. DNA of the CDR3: TGTGCCAGCAGTAGACAGGAGAATGAAAAACTGTTTTTT. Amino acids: CASSRQENEKLFF.

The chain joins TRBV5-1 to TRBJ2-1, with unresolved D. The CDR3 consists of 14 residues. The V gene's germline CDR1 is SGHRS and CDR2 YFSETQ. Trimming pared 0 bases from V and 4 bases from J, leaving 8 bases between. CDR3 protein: CASSLATAYNEQFF. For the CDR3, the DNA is TGCGCCAGCAGCTTGGCTACAGCATACAATGAGCAGTTCTTC.

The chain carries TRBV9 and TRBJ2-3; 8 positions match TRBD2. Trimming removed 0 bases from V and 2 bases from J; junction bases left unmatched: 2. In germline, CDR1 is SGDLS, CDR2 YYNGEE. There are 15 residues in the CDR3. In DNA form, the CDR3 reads TGTGCCAGCAGCGTAGTAGCGGGGAACACAGATACGCAGTATTTT. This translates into CASSVVAGNTDTQYF.

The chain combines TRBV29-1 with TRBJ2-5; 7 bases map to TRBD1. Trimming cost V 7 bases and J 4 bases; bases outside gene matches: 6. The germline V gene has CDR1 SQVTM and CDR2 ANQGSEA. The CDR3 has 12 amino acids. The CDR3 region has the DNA TGCAGCGGAGTGTCAGGGGGAGAGACCCAGTACTTC. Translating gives CSGVSGGETQYF.

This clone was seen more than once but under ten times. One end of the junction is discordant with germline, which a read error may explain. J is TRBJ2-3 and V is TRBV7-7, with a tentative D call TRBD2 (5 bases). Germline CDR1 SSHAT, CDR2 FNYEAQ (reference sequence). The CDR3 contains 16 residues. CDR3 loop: CASSGSPSSSTDTQYF. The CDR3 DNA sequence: TGTGCTAGCAGCGGTTCCCCCAGTTCTAGCACAGATACGCAGTATTTT.

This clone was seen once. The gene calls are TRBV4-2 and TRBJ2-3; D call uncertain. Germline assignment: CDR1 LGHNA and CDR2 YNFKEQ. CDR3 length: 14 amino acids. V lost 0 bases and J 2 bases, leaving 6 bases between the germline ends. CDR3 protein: CASSQEYFTDTQYF. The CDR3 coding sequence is TGTGCCAGCAGCCAAGAGTACTTCACAGATACGCAGTATTTT.

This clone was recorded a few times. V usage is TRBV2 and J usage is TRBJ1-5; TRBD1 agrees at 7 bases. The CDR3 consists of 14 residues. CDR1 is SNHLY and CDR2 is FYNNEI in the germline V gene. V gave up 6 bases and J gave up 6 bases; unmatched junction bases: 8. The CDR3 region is CASSTGVSGQPQHF. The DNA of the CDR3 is TGTGCCAGCAGCACAGGGGTGTCAGGTCAGCCCCAGCATTTT.

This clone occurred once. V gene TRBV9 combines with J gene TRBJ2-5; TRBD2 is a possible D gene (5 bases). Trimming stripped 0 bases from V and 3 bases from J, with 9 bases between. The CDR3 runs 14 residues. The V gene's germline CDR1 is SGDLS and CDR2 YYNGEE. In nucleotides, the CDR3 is TGTGCCAGCAGCGTAGGAAGCGGAGAAGAGACCCAGTACTTC. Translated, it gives CASSVGSGEETQYF.

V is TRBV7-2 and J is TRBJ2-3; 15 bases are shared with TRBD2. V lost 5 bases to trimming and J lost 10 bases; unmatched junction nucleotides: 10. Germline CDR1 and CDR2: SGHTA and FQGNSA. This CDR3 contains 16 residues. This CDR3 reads CASSSSGTSGRPSQYF. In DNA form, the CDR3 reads TGTGCCAGCAGCAGCTCCGGGACTAGCGGGAGGCCATCGCAGTATTTT.

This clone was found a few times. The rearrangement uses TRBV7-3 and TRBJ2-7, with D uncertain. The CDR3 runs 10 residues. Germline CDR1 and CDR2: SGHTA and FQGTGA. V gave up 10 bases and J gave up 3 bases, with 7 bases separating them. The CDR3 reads CATFVYEQYF. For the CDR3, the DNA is TGTGCCACCTTTGTCTACGAGCAGTACTTC.

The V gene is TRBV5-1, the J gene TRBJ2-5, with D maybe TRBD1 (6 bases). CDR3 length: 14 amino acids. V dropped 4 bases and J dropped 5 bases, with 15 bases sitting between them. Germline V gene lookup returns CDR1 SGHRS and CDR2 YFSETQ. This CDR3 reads CASSGWGPGETQYF. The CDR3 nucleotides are TGCGCCAGCAGCGGATGGGGGCCGGGTGAGACCCAGTACTTC.

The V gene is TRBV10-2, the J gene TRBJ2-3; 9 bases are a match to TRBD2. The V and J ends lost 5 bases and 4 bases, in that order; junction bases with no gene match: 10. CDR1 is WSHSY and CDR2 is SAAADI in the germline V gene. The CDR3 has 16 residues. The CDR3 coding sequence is TGCGCCAGCAGTCACGGGGCGGGAGGGCCGGCAGATACGCAGTATTTT. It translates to CASSHGAGGPADTQYF.

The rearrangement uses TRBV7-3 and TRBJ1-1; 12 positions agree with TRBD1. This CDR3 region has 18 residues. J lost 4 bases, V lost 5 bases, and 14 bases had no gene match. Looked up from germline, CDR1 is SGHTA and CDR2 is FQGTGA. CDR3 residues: CASSRQGQGALGVTEAFF. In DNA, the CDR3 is TGTGCCAGCAGCAGACAGGGACAGGGGGCTTTAGGTGTCACTGAAGCTTTCTTT.

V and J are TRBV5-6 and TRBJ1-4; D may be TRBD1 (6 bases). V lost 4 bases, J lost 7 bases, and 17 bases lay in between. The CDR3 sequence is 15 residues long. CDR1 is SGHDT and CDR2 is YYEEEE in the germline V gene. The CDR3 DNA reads TGTGCCAGCAGCCATATACAGGGAGAAGGTGAAAAACTGTTTTTT. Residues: CASSHIQGEGEKLFF. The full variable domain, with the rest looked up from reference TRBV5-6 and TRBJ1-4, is DAGVTQSPTHLIKTRGQQVTLRCSPKSGHDTVSWYQQALGQGPQFIFQYYEEEERQRGNFPDRFSGHQFPNYSSELNVNALLLGDSALYLCASSHIQGEGEKLFFGSGTQLSVL.

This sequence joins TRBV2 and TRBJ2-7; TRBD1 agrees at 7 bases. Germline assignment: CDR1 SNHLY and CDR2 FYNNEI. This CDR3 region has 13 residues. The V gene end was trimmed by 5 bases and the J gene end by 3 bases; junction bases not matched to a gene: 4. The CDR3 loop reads CASSRGQNYEQYF. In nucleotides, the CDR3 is TGTGCCAGCAGTCGGGGACAGAACTACGAGCAGTACTTC.

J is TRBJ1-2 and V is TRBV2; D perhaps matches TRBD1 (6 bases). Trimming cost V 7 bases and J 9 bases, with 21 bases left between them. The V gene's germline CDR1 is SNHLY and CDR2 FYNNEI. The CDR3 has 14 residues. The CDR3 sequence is CASNSFGGGLSYTF. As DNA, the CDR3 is TGTGCCAGCAACAGTTTCGGGGGGGGGCTTAGCTACACCTTC.

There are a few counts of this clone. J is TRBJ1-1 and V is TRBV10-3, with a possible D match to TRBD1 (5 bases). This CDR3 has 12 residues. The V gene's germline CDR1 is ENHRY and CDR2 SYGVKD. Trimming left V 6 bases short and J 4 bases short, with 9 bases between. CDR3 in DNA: TGTGCCATCAGAATGGGGGGCACTGAAGCTTTCTTT. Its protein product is CAIRMGGTEAFF.

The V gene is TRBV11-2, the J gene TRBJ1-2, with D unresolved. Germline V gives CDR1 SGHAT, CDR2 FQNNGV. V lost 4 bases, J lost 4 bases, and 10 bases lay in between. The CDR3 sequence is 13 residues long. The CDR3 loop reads CASSSGSSYGYTF. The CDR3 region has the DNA TGTGCCAGCAGCTCCGGGTCTTCCTATGGCTACACCTTC.

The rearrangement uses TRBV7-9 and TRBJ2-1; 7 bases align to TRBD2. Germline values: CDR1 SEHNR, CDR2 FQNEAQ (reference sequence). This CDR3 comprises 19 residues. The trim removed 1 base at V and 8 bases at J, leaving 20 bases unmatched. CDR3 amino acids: CASSLGVVGGRERGDEQFF. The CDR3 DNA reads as TGTGCCAGCAGCTTAGGCGTGGTTGGAGGGCGGGAGAGAGGGGATGAGCAGTTCTTC.

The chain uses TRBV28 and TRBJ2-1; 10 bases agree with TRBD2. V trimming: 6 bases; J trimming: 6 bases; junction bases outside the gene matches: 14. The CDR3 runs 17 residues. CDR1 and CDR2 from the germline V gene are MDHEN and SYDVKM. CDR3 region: CASSPGTSAFSSNEQFF. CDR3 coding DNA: TGTGCCAGCAGCCCCGGGACTAGCGCATTTAGTAGCAATGAGCAGTTCTTC.

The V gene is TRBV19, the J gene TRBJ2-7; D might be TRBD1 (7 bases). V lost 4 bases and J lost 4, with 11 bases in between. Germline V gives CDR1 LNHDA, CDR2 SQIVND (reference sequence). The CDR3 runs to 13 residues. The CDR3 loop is CASSTGGRYEQYF. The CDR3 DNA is TGTGCCAGTAGTACAGGGGGGAGGTACGAGCAGTACTTC.

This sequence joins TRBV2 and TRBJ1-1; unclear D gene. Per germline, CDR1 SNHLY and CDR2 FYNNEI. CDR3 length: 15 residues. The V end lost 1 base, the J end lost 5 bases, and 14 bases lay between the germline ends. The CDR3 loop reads CASSEGGGGSTEAFF. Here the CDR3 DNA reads TGTGCCAGCAGTGAAGGGGGTGGAGGGAGTACTGAAGCTTTCTTT.